Below, 5 T cell receptor beta chains from the same sample are listed, as sequenced in a study of T cell responses to AZD1222 COVID-19 vaccine. Some clones are missing from TCRdb's copy, which holds only in-frame ones; the method was immunoSEQ multiplex PCR. In the table there are approximately 92,000 clones, approximately 84% of which are singletons. The material sequenced was peripheral blood, taken on day 0 of AZD1222 vaccination. The origin of the receptors is an adult in good health.

The sample holds one count of this clone. The J gene is TRBJ1-1, the V gene TRBV28, with 7 bases aligning to TRBD1. From germline, CDR1 is MDHEN and CDR2 SYDVKM. J was trimmed by 5 bases and V by 3 bases; bases with no gene match: 9. The CDR3 has 15 amino acids. The DNA of the CDR3 is TGTGCCAGCAGTTTTAGGAGGACAGGTTCTACTGAAGCTTTCTTT. It encodes CASSFRRTGSTEAFF.

This chain uses TRBV29-1 with TRBJ2-5; the D is unclear. V was clipped by 1 base and J by 1 base, with 10 bases between them. CDR3 length equals 14 residues. The germline V gene has CDR1 SQVTM and CDR2 ANQGSEA. The CDR3 nucleotides read TGCAGCGTTGAAGCCAGTTGGACCCAAGAGACCCAGTACTTC. It encodes CSVEASWTQETQYF. Filled out from reference TRBV29-1 and TRBJ2-5, the complete variable domain reads SAVISQKPSRDICQRGTSLTIQCQVDSQVTMMFWYRQQPGQSLTLIATANQGSEATYESGFVIDKFPISRPNLTFSTLTVSNMSPEDSSIYLCSVEASWTQETQYFGPGTRLLVL.

The chain uses TRBV28 and TRBJ1-2; D may be TRBD1 (6 bases). This CDR3 contains 15 residues. CDR1 is MDHEN, CDR2 SYDVKM, per germline. Trimming pared 4 bases from V and 4 bases from J, leaving 16 bases between. This chain's CDR3 is CASSSTGGNTYGYTF. For the CDR3, the DNA is TGTGCCAGCAGTTCGACAGGAGGGAATACCTATGGCTACACCTTC.

V gene TRBV4-1 combines with J gene TRBJ1-6, with unresolved D. This CDR3 has 15 residues. From germline, CDR1 is MGHRA and CDR2 YSYEKL. Trimming cost V 7 bases and J 0 bases, with 10 bases left between them. For the CDR3, the DNA is TGCGCCAGCACCCAGGAAAGCTCCTATAATTCACCCCTCCACTTT. This codes for CASTQESSYNSPLHF.

This chain joins TRBV11-1 and TRBJ2-3; D unresolved. Looked up from germline, CDR1 is SGHAT and CDR2 is FQDESV (reference sequence). This CDR3 is built from 18 residues. The V end lost 0 bases, the J end lost 0 bases, and 16 bases lay between the germline ends. CDR3: CASSLAGLRRSSTDTQYF. The CDR3 DNA follows: TGTGCCAGCAGCTTAGCGGGCCTTCGGCGATCTAGCACAGATACGCAGTATTTT.